The 10 T cell receptor beta chains listed next were all sequenced from one sample in a study of T-cell reconstitution after alpha-beta-depleted transplantation in children. The TCRbeta library incorporated unique molecular identifiers. TCRdb analysed the PCR reads with MiXCR anew, one entry per CDR3 protein. The sample includes approximately 400,000 distinct CDR3 sequences, roughly a tenth seen only once; the top ten take nearly 5.5%. The sequencing here drew on PBMCs from the stem cell graft donor, taken from the stem cell graft. Source of these receptors: a human donor who donated a stem cell graft to a child with acute myeloid leukemia.

As DNA, the CDR3 is TGTGCCAGCAGCCGATCGGGACTAGCGATCAATGAGCAGTTCTTC. This translates into CASSRSGLAINEQFF. The chain has TRBV7-9 and TRBJ2-1; 10 positions agree with TRBD2. This CDR3 has 15 residues. J lost 6 bases, V lost 5 bases, and 7 bases had no gene match. From germline, CDR1 is SEHNR and CDR2 FQNEAQ (reference sequence).

There are a few counts of this clonotype. The chain carries TRBV29-1 and TRBJ2-1; 9 bases are shared with TRBD1. The CDR3 contains 15 residues. Per germline, CDR1 SQVTM and CDR2 ANQGSEA. Unmatched junction bases numbered 6, after V lost 3 bases and J lost 3 bases. This CDR3 is CSVDFGQGYYNEQFF. The CDR3 DNA is TGCAGCGTTGACTTCGGACAGGGGTACTACAATGAGCAGTTCTTC.

This clonotype showed up just a few times. The V and J genes are TRBV19 and TRBJ1-3, with 7 bases lining up with TRBD1. The V segment lost 7 bases and the J segment 2 bases; nucleotides outside the gene matches: 8. This CDR3 spans 15 amino acids. Germline loops: CDR1 LNHDA, CDR2 SQIVND (reference sequence). CDR3 sequence reads: CASTRTGAAGNTIYF. The DNA of the CDR3 is TGTGCCAGTACGCGTACAGGGGCGGCTGGAAACACCATATATTTT. Supplemented by reference TRBV19 and TRBJ1-3, the full variable domain reads DGGITQSPKYLFRKEGQNVTLSCEQNLNHDAMYWYRQDPGQGLRLIYYSQIVNDFQKGDIAEGYSVSREKKESFPLTVTSAQKNPTAFYLCASTRTGAAGNTIYFGEGSWLTVV.

This clonotype was observed at least ten times. The chain is built from TRBV6-1 and TRBJ1-2, with a weak D call TRBD1 (6 bases). Per germline, CDR1 MNHNS and CDR2 SASEGT. The length of the CDR3 is 13 residues. Trimming stripped 5 bases from V and 3 bases from J, with 10 bases between. CDR3 sequence reads: CASSPGADYGYTF. The CDR3 DNA sequence: TGTGCCAGCAGTCCAGGGGCGGACTATGGCTACACCTTC.

The chain joins TRBV20-1 to TRBJ2-3; 14 nucleotides match TRBD2. Germline assignment: CDR1 DFQATT and CDR2 SNEGSKA (reference sequence). With V trimmed by 6 bases and J by 5 bases, 7 bases remained unmatched. This CDR3 is 15 amino acids long. CDR3 sequence: CSADLTSGGVDTQYF. CDR3 sequence (DNA): TGCAGTGCCGACTTGACTAGCGGGGGGGTAGATACGCAGTATTTT.

In the case of this clonotype: This may be a read error, as it is one base from a much larger clone. V usage is TRBV5-1 and J usage is TRBJ1-6, with D hard to call. The CDR3 consists of 14 residues. Between the trimmed V and J ends, which lost 4 bases and 8 bases, there was a span of 13 bases. Per germline, CDR1 SGHRS and CDR2 YFSETQ. The CDR3 DNA is TGCGCCAGCAGCGTAGGAGACGGTGATTCACCCCTCCACTTT. Translation: CASSVGDGDSPLHF.

This clonotype showed up just a few times. The chain is built from TRBV10-3 and TRBJ2-7; 11 nucleotides align to TRBD1. Germline CDR1 ENHRY, CDR2 SYGVKD. The CDR3 has 14 residues. Germline trimming cut 7 bases from V and 7 bases from J; bases unmatched to any gene: 9. CDR3 protein: CAITAGQGVGEQYF. The CDR3 DNA follows: TGTGCCATCACGGCGGGACAGGGGGTAGGGGAGCAGTACTTC.

This chain connects TRBV5-6 to TRBJ2-7, with a possible D match to TRBD2 (6 bases). Trimming removed 4 bases at V and 5 bases at J, with 22 bases between. The germline V gene encodes CDR1 SGHDT and CDR2 YYEEEE. This CDR3 is 16 amino acids long. The CDR3 loop is CASSLGGAALLNEQYF. The CDR3 region has the DNA TGTGCCAGCAGCCTGGGCGGGGCAGCCCTCTTGAACGAGCAGTACTTC.

Ten or more counts support this clonotype. The chain is built from TRBV5-1 and TRBJ2-5; TRBD1 is a possible D gene (6 bases). V lost 4 bases and J 2 bases, leaving 12 bases between the germline ends. The germline V gene has CDR1 SGHRS and CDR2 YFSETQ. This CDR3 is built from 14 residues. The CDR3 protein is CASSPHDRQETQYF. In DNA form, the CDR3 reads TGCGCCAGCAGCCCGCACGACAGGCAAGAGACCCAGTACTTC.

This clonotype was seen repeatedly, ten times or more. The chain joins TRBV20-1 to TRBJ2-5, with D possibly being TRBD2 (5 bases). The V end was cut by 8 bases, the J end by 5 bases, with 18 bases between. Per germline, CDR1 DFQATT and CDR2 SNEGSKA (reference sequence). The CDR3 has 13 amino acids. The CDR3 sequence: CSSQLDAGETQYF. In DNA form, the CDR3 reads TGCAGTTCCCAACTCGACGCGGGCGAGACCCAGTACTTC.